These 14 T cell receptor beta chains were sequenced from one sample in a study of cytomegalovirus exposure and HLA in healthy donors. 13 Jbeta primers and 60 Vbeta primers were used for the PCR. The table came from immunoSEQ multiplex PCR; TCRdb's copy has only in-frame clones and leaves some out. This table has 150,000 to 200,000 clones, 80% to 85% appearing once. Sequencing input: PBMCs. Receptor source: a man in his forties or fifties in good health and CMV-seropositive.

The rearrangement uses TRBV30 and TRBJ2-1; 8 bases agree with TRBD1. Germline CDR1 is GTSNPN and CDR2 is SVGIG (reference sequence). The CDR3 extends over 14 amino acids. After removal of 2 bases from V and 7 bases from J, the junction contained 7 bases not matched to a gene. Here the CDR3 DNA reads TGTGCCTGGAGTCCAGGGGGCGCGGTGAATGAGCAGTTCTTC. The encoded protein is CAWSPGGAVNEQFF.

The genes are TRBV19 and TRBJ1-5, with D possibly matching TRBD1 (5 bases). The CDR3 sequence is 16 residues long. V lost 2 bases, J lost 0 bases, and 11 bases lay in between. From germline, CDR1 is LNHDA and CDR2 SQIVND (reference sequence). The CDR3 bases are TGTGCCAGTAGTATACCTGGACACTCTAGCAATCAGCCCCAGCATTTT. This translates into CASSIPGHSSNQPQHF.

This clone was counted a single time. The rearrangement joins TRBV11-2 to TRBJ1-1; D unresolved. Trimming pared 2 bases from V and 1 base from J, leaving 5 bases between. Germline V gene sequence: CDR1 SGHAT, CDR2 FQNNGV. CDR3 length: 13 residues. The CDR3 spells CASSLQENTEAFF. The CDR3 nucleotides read TGTGCCAGCAGCTTACAGGAGAACACTGAAGCTTTCTTT.

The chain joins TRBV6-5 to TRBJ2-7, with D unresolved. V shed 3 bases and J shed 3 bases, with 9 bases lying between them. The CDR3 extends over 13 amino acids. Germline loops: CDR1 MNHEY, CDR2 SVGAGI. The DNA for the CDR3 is TGTGCCAGCAGTTATGGGTCGGGCTACGAGCAGTACTTC. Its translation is CASSYGSGYEQYF.

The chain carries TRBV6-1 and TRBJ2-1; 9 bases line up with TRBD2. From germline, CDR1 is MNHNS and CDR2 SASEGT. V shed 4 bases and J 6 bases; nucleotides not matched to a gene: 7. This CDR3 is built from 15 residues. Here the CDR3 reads CASSVSAGGVNEQFF. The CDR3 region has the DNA TGTGCCAGCAGTGTGTCAGCGGGGGGCGTCAATGAGCAGTTCTTC.

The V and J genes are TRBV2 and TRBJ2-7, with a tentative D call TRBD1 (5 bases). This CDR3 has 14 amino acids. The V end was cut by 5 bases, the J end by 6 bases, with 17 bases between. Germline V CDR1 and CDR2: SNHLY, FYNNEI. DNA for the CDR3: TGTGCCAGCAGTCCCAGGGCCCTGTTGGTCGAGCAGTACTTC. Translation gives CASSPRALLVEQYF.

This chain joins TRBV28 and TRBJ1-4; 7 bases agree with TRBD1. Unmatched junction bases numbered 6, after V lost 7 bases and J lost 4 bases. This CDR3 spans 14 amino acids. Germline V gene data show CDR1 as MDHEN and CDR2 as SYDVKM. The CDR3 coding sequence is TGTGCCAGCATCCAGACAGGGCTTAATGAAAAACTGTTTTTT. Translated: CASIQTGLNEKLFF.

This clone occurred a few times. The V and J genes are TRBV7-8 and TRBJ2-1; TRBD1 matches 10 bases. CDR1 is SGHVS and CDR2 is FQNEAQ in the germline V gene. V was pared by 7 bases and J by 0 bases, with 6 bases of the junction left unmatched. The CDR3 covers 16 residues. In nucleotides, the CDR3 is TGTGCCAGCACCAACGGACAGGGGGACTCCTACAATGAGCAGTTCTTC. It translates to CASTNGQGDSYNEQFF.

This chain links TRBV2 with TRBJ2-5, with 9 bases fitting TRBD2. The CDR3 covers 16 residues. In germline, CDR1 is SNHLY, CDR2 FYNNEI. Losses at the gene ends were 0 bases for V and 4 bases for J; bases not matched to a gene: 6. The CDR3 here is CASSEASGGYRETQYF. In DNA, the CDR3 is TGTGCCAGCAGTGAAGCTAGCGGGGGATACCGAGAGACCCAGTACTTC.

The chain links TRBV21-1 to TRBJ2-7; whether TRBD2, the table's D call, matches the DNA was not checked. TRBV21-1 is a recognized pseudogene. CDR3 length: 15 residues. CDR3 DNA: TGTGCCAGCAGCAAAGAACCGGGTTCGGCCTACGAGCAGTACTTC. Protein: CASSKEPGSAYEQYF.

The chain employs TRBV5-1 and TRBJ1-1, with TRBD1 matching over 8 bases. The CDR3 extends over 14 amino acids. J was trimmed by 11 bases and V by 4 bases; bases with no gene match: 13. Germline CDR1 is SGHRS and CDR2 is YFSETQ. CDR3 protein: CASSAPGTGKEAFF. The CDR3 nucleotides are TGCGCCAGCAGCGCCCCCGGGACAGGAAAGGAGGCTTTCTTT.

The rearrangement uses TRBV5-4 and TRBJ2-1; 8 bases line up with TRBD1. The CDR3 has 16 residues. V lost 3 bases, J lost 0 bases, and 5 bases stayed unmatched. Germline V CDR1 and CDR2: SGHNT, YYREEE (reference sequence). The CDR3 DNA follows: TGTGCCAGCAGCTCGCGGACAGGGAGCTCCTACAATGAGCAGTTCTTC. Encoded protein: CASSSRTGSSYNEQFF.

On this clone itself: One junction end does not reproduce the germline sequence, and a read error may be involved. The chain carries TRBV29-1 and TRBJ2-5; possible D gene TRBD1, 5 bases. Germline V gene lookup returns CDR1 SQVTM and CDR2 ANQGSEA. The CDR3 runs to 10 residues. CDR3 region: CSVEQGLPDF. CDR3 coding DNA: TGCAGCGTTGAGCAGGGCCTTCCAGACTTC.

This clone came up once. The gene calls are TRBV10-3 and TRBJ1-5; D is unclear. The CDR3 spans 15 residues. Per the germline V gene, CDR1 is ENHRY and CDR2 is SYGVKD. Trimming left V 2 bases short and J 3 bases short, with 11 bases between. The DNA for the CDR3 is TGTGCCATCAGTGAGGAGGGTCAGAACAATCAGCCCCAGCATTTT. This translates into CAISEEGQNNQPQHF.